This T cell receptor (beta chain) was sequenced during a study of blood T cell repertoires in COVID-19. Whole-study context: Acute-phase and convalescent COVID-19 samples originated in the United States, Italy and Spain.

In the authors' workflow: For nucleated cells, counts were estimated from reference gene primer amplification. The table came from immunoSEQ multiplex PCR; TCRdb's copy has only in-frame clones and leaves some out. That table furnishes V, J and clone size, whereas the DNA furnished D and trimming. The sample contains around 340,000 clones, 88% of which appear only once. V was cut by 2 bases and J by 2 bases, with 8 bases left in between. The CDR3 consists of 13 residues. Germline CDR1 is SGHTS and CDR2 is YDEGEE. In the 2 weeks before study entry, exposed participants met a COVID-19 case, which was PCR-confirmed or clinician-diagnosed.

This TCR was recovered from a woman aged 25 to 39 who had been exposed to COVID-19. J is TRBJ2-7 and V is TRBV5-8; D is unclear. Sequenced: PBMCs or T cells enriched from blood (not recorded which). The chain's CDR3 is CASSFRVTYEQYF. CDR3 in DNA: TGTGCCAGCAGCTTTCGGGTTACCTACGAGCAGTACTTC.